Reported below is one TCR beta chain. This clone was counted only a few times. No cognate antigen has been identified for it. Base qualities were left out, and no much larger clone turns up one base away. Tumor libraries used mostly approximately 4.4 ug of input genomic DNA for survey sequencing, with two replicates per sample. TCRbeta libraries were prepared with the immunoSEQ hsTCRbeta kit according to the manufacturer's instructions. An Illumina NovaSeq 6000 S4 flow cell was used to sequence the final libraries, which had first been combined to 3 nM. On the authors' methods: The immunoSEQ Analyzer handled quality control and preprocessing of the raw data. The analysis was restricted to productive rearrangements, with each unique CDR3 amino acid sequence defining a clonotype. Repertoire clonality was estimated as the Gini-Simpson index, which was computed with the R package tcR. Gini indices were compared with Student's t test, and associations with tumor size change were assessed by Pearson correlation. TCRdb holds this immuneACCESS table with in-frame rearrangements only. Some clones are missing; in checked studies, unresolved V genes explain under half, and the rest has no known cause. Clone size and the V and J calls come from that table; the DNA yielded D and trimming. Here the sample has about 23,000 clones; about 30% occur a single time. The ten largest clones represent 15% to 20% of the sample.

The sample originates from a study of neoadjuvant anti-PD-1 for oral cavity cancer (dated by TCRdb to 2020 to 2022). Study-wide context: Before curative-intent surgical resection, most patients were given three to four biweekly doses of nivolumab at 3 mg/kg. For patients who did not progress, a fourth nivolumab dose was given around day 43, followed by definitive surgical resection on days 50-56. Responders were defined as patients with complete response, partial response or stable disease by RECIST 1.1; non-responders were defined as patients with progression. The parent correlative cohort had approximately twelve patients and a response rate of approximately 30%. General study outcomes and caveats: Higher pretreatment blood TCRbeta clonality and lower post-treatment tumor TCRbeta clonality were correlated with higher pretreatment blood Treg/Th17 ratios. The TCR analyses had only a few patients in each response group, and the authors called for validation in larger cohorts. Greater tumor shrinkage correlated with larger post-treatment sizes of preexisting intratumoral clones, which suggests that expansion of preexisting clones contributed to response.

The meaning of the sample's time point label: after neoadjuvant nivolumab, at surgical resection. The patients had newly diagnosed stage II-IVA oral cavity squamous cell carcinoma and had not received any prior systemic or radiation treatment. The cohort was composed of patients with HPV-negative, locally advanced oral cavity squamous cell carcinoma. Samples were obtained from a longitudinal correlative study of a single-arm phase II trial of neoadjuvant nivolumab in oral cavity squamous cell carcinoma. Subject-matched pre- and post-treatment PBMCs and tumors from three responders and three non-responders underwent genomic DNA-based TCRbeta sequencing. Genomic DNA was isolated from tumor tissue using the Maxwell RSC DNA from Tissue kit. Reading the germline V gene (reference sequence) gives CDR1 LNHDA and CDR2 SQIVND. The trim is 6 bases for V and 1 base for J, with a gap of 10 bases between the germline ends. From its cysteine to its phenylalanine, the CDR3 spans 14 amino acids. Just the 42-base CDR3 DNA is kept, in frame starting at base 1.

This receptor was obtained from a person aged 35 to 85 with oral cavity squamous cell carcinoma. In this chain, TRBV19 is recombined with TRBJ1-5; the D gene lacks a confident call. Sequenced material: tumor tissue, taken after nivolumab (anti-PD-1) treatment. The CDR3 protein: CASRGPGSNQPQHF. The DNA sequence is as follows: TGTGCCAGTAGGGGCCCTGGGAGCAATCAGCCCCAGCATTTT.